This TCR beta chain was identified during a study of T-cell reconstitution after alpha-beta-depleted transplantation in children. CDR3 length: 13 amino acids. Deletions cut 8 bases from V and 9 bases from J, with 17 bases between. Per the germline V gene, CDR1 is LGHDT and CDR2 is YNNKEL (reference sequence). This clonotype was counted ten times or more. During its preparation, the TCRbeta library received unique molecular identifiers. TCRdb reprocessed the PCR reads via MiXCR and lists one record per CDR3 protein. The sample includes hundreds of thousands of distinct CDR3 sequences, roughly 11% of them seen just once.

The rearrangement joins TRBV3-1 to TRBJ2-1, with D perhaps matching TRBD2 (5 bases). This clonotype was obtained from a child under three years old with acute myeloid leukemia, due to receive a stem cell transplant. The sample in question was PBMCs, obtained before TCRalphabeta/CD19-depleted stem cell transplant. The CDR3 loop reads CASQAARPPEQFF. The CDR3 DNA reads TGTGCCAGCCAAGCGGCAAGGCCCCCTGAGCAGTTCTTC.